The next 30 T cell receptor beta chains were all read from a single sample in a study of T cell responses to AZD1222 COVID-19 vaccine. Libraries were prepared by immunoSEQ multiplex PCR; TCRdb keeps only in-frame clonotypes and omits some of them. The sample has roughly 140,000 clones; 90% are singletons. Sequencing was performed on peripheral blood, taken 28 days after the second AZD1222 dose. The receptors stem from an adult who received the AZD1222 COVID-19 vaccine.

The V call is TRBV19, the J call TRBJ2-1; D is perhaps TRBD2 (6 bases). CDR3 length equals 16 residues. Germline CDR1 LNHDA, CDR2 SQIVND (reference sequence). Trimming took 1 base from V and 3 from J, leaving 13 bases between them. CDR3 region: CASSIGSLEGYNEQFF. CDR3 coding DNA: TGTGCCAGTAGTATAGGGTCCCTGGAGGGCTACAATGAGCAGTTCTTC.

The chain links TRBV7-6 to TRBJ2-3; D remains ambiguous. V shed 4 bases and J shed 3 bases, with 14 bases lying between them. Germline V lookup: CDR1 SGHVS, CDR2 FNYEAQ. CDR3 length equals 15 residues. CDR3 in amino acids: CASSSNPESTDTQYF. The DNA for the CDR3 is TGTGCCAGCAGCTCCAACCCCGAGTCTACAGATACGCAGTATTTT.

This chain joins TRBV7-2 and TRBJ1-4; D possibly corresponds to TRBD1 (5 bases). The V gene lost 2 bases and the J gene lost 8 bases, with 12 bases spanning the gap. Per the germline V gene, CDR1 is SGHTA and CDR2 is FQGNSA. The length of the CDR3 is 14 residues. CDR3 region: CASSLSGTREKLFF. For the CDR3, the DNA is TGTGCCAGCAGCTTATCAGGGACCAGGGAAAAACTGTTTTTT.

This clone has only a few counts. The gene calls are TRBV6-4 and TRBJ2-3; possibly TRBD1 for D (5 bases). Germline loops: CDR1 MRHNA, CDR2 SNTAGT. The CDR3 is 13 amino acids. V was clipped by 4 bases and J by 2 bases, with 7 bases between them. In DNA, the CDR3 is TGTGCCAGCAGTGCCAGGGACACAGATACGCAGTATTTT. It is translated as CASSARDTDTQYF.

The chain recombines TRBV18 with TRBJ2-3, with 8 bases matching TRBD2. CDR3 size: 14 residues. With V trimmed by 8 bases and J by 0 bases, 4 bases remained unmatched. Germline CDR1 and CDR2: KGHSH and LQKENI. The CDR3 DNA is TGTGCCAGCCAATCTAGCGGGAGCACAGATACGCAGTATTTT. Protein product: CASQSSGSTDTQYF.

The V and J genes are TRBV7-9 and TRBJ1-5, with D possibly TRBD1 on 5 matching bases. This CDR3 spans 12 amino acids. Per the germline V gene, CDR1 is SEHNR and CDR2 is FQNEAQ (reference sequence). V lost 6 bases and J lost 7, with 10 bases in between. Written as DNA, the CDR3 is TGTGCCAGCAGTTCAACAGGCCAGCCCCAGCATTTT. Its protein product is CASSSTGQPQHF.

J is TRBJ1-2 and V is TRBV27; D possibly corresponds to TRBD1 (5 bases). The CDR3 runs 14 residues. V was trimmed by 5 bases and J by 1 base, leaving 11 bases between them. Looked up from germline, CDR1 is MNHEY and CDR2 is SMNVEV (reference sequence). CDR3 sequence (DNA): TGTGCCAGCAGTCGAAGACAGAATAACTATGGCTACACCTTC. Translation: CASSRRQNNYGYTF.

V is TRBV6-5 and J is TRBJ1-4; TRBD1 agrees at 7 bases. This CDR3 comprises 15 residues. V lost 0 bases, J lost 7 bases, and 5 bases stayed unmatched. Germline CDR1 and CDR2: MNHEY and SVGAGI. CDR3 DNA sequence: TGTGCCAGCAGTTACTCTTACAGGGGCGGTGAAAAACTGTTTTTT. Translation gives CASSYSYRGGEKLFF.

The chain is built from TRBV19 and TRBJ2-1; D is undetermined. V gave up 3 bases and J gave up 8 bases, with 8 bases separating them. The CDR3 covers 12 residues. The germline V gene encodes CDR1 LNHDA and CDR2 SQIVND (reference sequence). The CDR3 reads CASSIRVYEQFF. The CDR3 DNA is TGTGCCAGTAGTATTAGGGTCTATGAGCAGTTCTTC.

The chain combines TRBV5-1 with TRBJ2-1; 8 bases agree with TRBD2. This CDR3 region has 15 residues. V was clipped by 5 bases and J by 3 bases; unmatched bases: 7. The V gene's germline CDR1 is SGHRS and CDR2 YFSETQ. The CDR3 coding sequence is TGCGCCAGCAGGCGAGCGGGGGAATTCTACAATGAGCAGTTCTTC. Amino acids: CASRRAGEFYNEQFF. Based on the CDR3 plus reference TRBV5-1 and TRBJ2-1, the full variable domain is KAGVTQTPRYLIKTRGQQVTLSCSPISGHRSVSWYQQTPGQGLQFLFEYFSETQRNKGNFPGRFSGRQFSNSRSEMNVSTLELGDSALYLCASRRAGEFYNEQFFGPGTRLTVL.

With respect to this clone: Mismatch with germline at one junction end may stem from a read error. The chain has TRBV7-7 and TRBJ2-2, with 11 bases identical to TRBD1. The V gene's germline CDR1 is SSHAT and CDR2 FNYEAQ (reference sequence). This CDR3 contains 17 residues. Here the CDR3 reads CASSLVGTGGNTGELFF. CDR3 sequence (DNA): TGTGCTAGCAGCTTAGTTGGGACAGGGGGGAACACCGGGGAGCTGTTTTTT.

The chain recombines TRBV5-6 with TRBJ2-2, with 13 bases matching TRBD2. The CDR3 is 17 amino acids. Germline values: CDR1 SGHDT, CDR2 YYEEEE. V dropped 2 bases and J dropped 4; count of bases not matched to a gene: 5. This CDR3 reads CASSLKTSGGRTGELFF. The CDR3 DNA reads TGTGCCAGCAGCTTAAAGACTAGCGGGGGGCGCACCGGGGAGCTGTTTTTT.

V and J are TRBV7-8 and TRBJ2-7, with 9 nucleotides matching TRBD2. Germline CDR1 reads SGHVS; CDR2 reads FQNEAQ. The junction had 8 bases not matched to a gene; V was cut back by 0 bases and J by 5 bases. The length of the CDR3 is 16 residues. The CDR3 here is CASSLASSGGRDEQYF. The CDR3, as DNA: TGTGCCAGCAGCTTAGCTTCGAGCGGGGGGCGCGACGAGCAGTACTTC.

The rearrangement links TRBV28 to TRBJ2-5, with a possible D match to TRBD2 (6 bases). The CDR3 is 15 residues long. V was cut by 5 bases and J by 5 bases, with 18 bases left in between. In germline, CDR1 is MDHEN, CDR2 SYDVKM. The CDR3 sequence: CASSASLALAETQYF. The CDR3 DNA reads TGTGCCAGCAGTGCGTCACTAGCCCTCGCGGAGACCCAGTACTTC. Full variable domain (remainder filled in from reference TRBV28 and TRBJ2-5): DVKVTQSSRYLVKRTGEKVFLECVQDMDHENMFWYRQDPGLGLRLIYFSYDVKMKEKGDIPEGYSVSREKKERFSLILESASTNQTSMYLCASSASLALAETQYFGPGTRLLVL.

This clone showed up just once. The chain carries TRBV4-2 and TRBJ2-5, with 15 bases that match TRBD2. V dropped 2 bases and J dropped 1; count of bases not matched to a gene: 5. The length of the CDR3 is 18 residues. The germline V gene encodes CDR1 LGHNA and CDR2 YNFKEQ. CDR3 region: CASSQLGLAGGGQETQYF. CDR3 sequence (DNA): TGTGCCAGCAGCCAACTGGGACTAGCGGGAGGTGGCCAAGAGACCCAGTACTTC.

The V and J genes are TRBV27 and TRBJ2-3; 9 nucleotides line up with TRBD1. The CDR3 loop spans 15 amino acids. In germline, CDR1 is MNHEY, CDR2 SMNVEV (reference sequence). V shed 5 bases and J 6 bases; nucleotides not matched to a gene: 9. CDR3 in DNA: TGTGCCAGCAGTAAACAGGGGGCCGGGTTGGATACGCAGTATTTT. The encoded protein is CASSKQGAGLDTQYF.

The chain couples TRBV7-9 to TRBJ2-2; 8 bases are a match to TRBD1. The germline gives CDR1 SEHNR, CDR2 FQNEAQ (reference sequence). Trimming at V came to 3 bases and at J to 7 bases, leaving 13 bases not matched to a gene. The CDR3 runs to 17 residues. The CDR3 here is CASSLTGAGPHNGELFF. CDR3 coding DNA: TGTGCCAGCAGCTTGACAGGGGCGGGGCCCCATAACGGGGAGCTGTTTTTT.

The CDR3 reads CASSLTESSYNEQFF. CDR3 coding DNA: TGTGCCAGCAGTTTGACAGAGAGCTCCTACAATGAGCAGTTCTTC. This chain uses TRBV27 with TRBJ2-1; tentatively, D is TRBD1 (5 bases). CDR1 and CDR2 (germline): MNHEY, SMNVEV (reference sequence). Trimming removed 3 bases at V and 0 bases at J, with 9 bases between. The CDR3 contains 15 residues.

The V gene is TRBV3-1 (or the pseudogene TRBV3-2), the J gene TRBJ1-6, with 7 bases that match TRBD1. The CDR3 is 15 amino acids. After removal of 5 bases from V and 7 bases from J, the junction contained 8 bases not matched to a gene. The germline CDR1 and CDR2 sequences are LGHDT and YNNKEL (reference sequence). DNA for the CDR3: TGTGCCAGCAGCTTTCACCGGGACAGAAATTCACCCCTCCACTTT. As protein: CASSFHRDRNSPLHF.

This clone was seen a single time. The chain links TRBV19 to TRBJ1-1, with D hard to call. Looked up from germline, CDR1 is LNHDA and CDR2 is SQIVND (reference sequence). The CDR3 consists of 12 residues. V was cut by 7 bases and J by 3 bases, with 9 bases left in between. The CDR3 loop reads CASMSRDTEAFF. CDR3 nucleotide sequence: TGTGCCAGTATGAGTCGAGACACTGAAGCTTTCTTT.

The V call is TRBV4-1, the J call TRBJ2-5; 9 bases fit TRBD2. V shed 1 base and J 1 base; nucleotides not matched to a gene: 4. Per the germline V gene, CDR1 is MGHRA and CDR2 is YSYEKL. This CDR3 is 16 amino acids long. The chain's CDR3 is CASSQVVLAGQETQYF. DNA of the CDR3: TGCGCCAGCAGCCAAGTAGTACTAGCGGGCCAAGAGACCCAGTACTTC.

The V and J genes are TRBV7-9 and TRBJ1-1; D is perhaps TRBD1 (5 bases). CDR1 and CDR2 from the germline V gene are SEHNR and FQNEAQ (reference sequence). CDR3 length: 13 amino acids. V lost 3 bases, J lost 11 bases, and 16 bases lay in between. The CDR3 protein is CASSLYEGSGAFF. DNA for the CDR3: TGTGCCAGCAGCTTGTACGAGGGGAGCGGTGCTTTCTTT.

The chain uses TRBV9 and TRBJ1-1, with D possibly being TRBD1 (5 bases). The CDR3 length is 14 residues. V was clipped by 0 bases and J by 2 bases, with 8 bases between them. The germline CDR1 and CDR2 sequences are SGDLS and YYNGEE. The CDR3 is CASSVAQGNTEAFF. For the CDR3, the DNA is TGTGCCAGCAGCGTAGCTCAGGGAAACACTGAAGCTTTCTTT.

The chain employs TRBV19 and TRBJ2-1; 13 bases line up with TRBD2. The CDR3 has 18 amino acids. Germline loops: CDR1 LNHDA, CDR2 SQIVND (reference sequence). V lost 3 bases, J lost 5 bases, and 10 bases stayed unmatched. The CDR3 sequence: CASSIIPGTSGTDNEQFF. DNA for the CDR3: TGTGCCAGTAGTATTATTCCCGGGACTAGCGGGACTGACAATGAGCAGTTCTTC. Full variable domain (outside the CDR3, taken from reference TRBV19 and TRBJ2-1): DGGITQSPKYLFRKEGQNVTLSCEQNLNHDAMYWYRQDPGQGLRLIYYSQIVNDFQKGDIAEGYSVSREKKESFPLTVTSAQKNPTAFYLCASSIIPGTSGTDNEQFFGPGTRLTVL.

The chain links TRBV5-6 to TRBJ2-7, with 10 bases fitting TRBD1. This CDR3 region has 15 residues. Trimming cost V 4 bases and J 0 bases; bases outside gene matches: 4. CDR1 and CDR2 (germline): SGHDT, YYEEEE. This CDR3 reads CASSRTGGGSYEQYF. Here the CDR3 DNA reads TGTGCCAGCAGCCGGACAGGGGGGGGCTCCTACGAGCAGTACTTC.

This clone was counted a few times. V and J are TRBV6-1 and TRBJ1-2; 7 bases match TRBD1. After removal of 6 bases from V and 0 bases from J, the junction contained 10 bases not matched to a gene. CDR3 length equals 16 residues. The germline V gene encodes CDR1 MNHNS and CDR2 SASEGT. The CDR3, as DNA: TGTGCCAGCAGCGAAAGGGACAGAATTACTAACTATGGCTACACCTTC. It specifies CASSERDRITNYGYTF.

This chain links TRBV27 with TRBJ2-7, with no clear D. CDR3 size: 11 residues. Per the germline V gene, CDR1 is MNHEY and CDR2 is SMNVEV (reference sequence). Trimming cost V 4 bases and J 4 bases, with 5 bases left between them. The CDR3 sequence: CASSSTYEQYF. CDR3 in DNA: TGTGCCAGCAGTTCTACATACGAGCAGTACTTC.

Written as DNA, the CDR3 is TGTGCCAGCAGCTTTGCCGACCAATTGCGAACCGGGGAGCTGTTTTTT. Encoded protein: CASSFADQLRTGELFF. This chain uses TRBV13 with TRBJ2-2, with no clear D. The CDR3 length is 16 residues. CDR1 and CDR2 (germline): PRHDT, FYEKMQ (reference sequence). Trimming took 3 bases from V and 5 from J, leaving 16 bases between them.

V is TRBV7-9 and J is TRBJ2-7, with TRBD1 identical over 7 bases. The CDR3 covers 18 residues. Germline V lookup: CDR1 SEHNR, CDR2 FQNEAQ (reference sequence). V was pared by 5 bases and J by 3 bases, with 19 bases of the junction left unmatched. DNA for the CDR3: TGTGCCAGCAGCCCCCGGCAGGGACAGAATCTCGGAGGCTACGAGCAGTACTTC. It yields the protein CASSPRQGQNLGGYEQYF.

The CDR3 DNA reads TGCAGCGGGTGGTACGCGAACACTGAAGCTTTCTTT. It codes for CSGWYANTEAFF. The J gene is TRBJ1-1, the V gene TRBV29-1; D remains ambiguous. This CDR3 region has 12 residues. V was shortened by 7 bases and J by 1 base, with 10 bases between the two germline ends. Germline CDR1 SQVTM, CDR2 ANQGSEA.